The text below deals with one T cell receptor (beta chain). Its antigen is unidentified. This CDR3 contains 15 residues. The V and J ends lost 4 bases and 3 bases respectively, with 16 bases between them. Clones were sequenced by immunoSEQ multiplex PCR, and TCRdb holds only the in-frame ones, with some missing. The sample has some 22,000 clones; around 97% are singletons. The data were taken from a study of T cells in tuberculosis. Study-wide results and limits: Classification accuracy was 87% (AUROC over 0.85) with the GMM-specific repertoire. Smaller alpha distances in active tuberculosis partly reflected shorter CDR3-alpha lengths.

The sequencing input was PBMCs. The genes are TRBV23-1 and TRBJ2-7, with TRBD1 as a possible D gene (5 bases). TRBV23-1 is labeled an ORF, and its function is uncertain. This sequence originates from a donor aged 10-29 years with latent tuberculosis or without tuberculosis infection. CDR3 DNA sequence: TGCGCCAGCAGTCCAGGGCAGTTAGGAAACTACGAGCAGTACTTC. Encoded protein: CASSPGQLGNYEQYF.